This T cell receptor (beta chain) is drawn from a study of blood T cell repertoires in COVID-19. The wider study: Researchers got acute and convalescent COVID-19 samples from the United States, Italy and Spain. The cDNA or gDNA used as material had been derived from T cells, B-cell-depleted T cells, or PBMCs.

This clone was seen a handful of times. Under the authors' procedure: Estimates of nucleated cell counts were drawn from the amplification of reference gene primers. The method was immunoSEQ multiplex PCR; TCRdb's version includes in-frame clones alone and lacks a portion of them. V, J and clone size derive from that table, while D and trimming were established from the DNA sequence. This sample has roughly 200,000 clones, with 65% to 85% found just once. The source of this sequence is a man between 50 and 59 years old with active or convalescent COVID-19. Sequencing input: peripheral blood.

The CDR3: CASSFPESPLHF. The CDR3 DNA reads TGTGCCAGCAGCTTCCCCGAGTCACCCCTCCACTTT. The chain has TRBV7-9 and TRBJ1-6; no definite D call. V lost 3 bases, J lost 10 bases, and 7 bases lay in between. This CDR3 contains 12 residues. Germline values: CDR1 SEHNR, CDR2 FQNEAQ (reference sequence).